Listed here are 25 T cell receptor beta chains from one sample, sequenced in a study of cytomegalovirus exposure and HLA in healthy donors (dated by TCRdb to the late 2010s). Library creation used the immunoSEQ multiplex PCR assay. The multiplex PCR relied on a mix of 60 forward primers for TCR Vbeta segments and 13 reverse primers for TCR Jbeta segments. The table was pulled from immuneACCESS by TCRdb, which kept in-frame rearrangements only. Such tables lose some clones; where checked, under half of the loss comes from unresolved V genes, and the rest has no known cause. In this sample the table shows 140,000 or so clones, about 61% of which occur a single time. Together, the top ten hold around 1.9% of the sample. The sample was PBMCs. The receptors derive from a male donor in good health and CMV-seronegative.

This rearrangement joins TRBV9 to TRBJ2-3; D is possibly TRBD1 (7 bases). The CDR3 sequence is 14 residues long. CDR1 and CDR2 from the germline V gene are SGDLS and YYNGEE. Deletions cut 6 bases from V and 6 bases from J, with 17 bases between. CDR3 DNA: TGTGCCAGCAACGAGGAGGGGGCGTTGGATACGCAGTATTTT. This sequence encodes CASNEEGALDTQYF.

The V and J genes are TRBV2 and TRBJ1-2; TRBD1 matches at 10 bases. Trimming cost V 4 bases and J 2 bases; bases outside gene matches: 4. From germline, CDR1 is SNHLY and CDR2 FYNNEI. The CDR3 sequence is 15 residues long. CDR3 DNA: TGTGCCAGCAGTGTAGGACAGGGGGTAAACTATGGCTACACCTTC. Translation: CASSVGQGVNYGYTF.

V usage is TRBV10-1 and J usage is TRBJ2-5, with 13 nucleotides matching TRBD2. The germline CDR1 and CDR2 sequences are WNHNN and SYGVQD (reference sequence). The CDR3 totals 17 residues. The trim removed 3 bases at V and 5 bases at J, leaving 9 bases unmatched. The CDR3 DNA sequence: TGCGCCAGCAGTGATCGGGGACTAGCGGGAACCGTGGAGACCCAGTACTTC. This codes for CASSDRGLAGTVETQYF.

The CDR3 nucleotides read TGTGCCAGCAGTAACTATTTCGACAGGGGGCGAGAGACCCAGTACTTC. Its translation is CASSNYFDRGRETQYF. This chain links TRBV6-5 with TRBJ2-5; 10 bases align to TRBD1. V dropped 5 bases and J dropped 4; count of bases not matched to a gene: 10. This CDR3 is 16 amino acids long. The germline V gene encodes CDR1 MNHEY and CDR2 SVGAGI.

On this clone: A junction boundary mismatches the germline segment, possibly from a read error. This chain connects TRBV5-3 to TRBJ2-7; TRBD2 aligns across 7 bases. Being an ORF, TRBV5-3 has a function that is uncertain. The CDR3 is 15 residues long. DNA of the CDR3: TGTGCCAGCAGCTTGTTGAACGGGGGGACTTACGAGCAGTACTTC. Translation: CASSLLNGGTYEQYF.

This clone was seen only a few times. The CDR3 loop reads CASSVVGTSGDEQFF. The CDR3, as DNA: TGTGCCAGCAGCGTAGTAGGGACTAGTGGGGATGAGCAGTTCTTC. The V call is TRBV9, the J call TRBJ2-1, with 8 positions matching TRBD2. Germline lookup yields CDR1 SGDLS and CDR2 YYNGEE. V shed 0 bases and J 8 bases; nucleotides not matched to a gene: 7. The CDR3 extends over 15 amino acids.

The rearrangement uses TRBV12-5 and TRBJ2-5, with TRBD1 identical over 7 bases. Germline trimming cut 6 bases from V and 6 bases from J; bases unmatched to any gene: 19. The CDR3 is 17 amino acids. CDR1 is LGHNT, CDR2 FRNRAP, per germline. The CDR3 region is CASGCGPRDSGMKTQYF. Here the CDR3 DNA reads TGTGCTAGTGGATGCGGGCCTCGGGACAGCGGTATGAAGACCCAGTACTTC.

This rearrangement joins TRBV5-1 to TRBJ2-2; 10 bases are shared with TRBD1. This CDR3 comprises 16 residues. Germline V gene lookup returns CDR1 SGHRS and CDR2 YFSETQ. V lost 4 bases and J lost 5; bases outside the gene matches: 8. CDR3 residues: CASSREGTGVTGELFF. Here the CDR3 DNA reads TGCGCCAGCAGCCGAGAGGGGACAGGGGTAACCGGGGAGCTGTTTTTT.

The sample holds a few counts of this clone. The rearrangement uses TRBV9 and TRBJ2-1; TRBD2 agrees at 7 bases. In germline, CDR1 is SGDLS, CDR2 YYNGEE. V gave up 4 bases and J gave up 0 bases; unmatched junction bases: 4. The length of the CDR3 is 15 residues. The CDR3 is CASSWSGVSYNEQFF. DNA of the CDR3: TGTGCCAGCAGCTGGAGCGGGGTCTCCTACAATGAGCAGTTCTTC.

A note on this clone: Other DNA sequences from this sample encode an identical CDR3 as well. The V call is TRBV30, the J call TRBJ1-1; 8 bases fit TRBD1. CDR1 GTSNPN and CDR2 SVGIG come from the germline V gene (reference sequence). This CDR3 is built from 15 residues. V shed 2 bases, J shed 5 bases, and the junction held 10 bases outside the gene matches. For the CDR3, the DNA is TGTGCCTGGAGTCCTTTAACAGGGGGGAGGACTGAAGCTTTCTTT. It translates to CAWSPLTGGRTEAFF.

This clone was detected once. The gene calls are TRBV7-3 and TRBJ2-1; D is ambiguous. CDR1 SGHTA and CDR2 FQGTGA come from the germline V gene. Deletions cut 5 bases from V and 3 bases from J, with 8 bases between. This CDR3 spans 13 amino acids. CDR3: CASSVSRYNEQFF. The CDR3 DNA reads TGTGCCAGCAGCGTCTCGCGCTACAATGAGCAGTTCTTC.

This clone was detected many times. CDR3 amino acids: CASSLTDWGSLNTEAFF. Written as DNA, the CDR3 is TGTGCCAGCAGCTTAACGGATTGGGGCAGCCTGAACACTGAAGCTTTCTTT. V and J are TRBV13 and TRBJ1-1; a weak D match, TRBD1 (5 bases). V was clipped by 2 bases and J by 0 bases, with 16 bases between them. Looked up from germline, CDR1 is PRHDT and CDR2 is FYEKMQ (reference sequence). The CDR3 runs to 17 residues.

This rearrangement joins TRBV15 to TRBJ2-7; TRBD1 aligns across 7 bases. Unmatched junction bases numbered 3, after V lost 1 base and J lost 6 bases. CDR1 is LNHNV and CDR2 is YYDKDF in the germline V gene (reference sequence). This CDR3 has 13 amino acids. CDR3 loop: CATSRGQGREQYF. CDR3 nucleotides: TGTGCCACCAGCAGAGGACAGGGACGCGAGCAGTACTTC.

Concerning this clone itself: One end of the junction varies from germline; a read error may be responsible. CDR3 nucleotides: TGTGCCAGCAGCTTAGAGGGGCCTAGACCCCTCTTC. Protein product: CASSLEGPRPLF. The chain links TRBV11-2 to TRBJ2-7; D possibly corresponds to TRBD1 (5 bases). The CDR3 covers 12 residues. The V gene's germline CDR1 is SGHAT and CDR2 FQNNGV.

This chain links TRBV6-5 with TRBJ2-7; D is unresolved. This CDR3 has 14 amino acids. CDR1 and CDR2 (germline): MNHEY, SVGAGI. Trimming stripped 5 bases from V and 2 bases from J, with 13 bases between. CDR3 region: CASSLSFEAYEQYF. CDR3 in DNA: TGTGCCAGCAGTCTAAGTTTCGAAGCCTACGAGCAGTACTTC.

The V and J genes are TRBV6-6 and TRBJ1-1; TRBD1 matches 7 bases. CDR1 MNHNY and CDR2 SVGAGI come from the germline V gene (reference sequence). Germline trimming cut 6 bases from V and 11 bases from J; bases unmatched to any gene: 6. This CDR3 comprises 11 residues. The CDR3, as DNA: TGTGCCAGCAGCCGTACAGGGGTGGCTTTCTTT. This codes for CASSRTGVAFF.

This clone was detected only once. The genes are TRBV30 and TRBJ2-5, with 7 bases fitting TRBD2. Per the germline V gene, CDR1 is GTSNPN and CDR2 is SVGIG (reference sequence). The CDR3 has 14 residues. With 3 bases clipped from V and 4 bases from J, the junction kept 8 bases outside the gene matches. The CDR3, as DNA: TGTGCCTGGAGCCCCGACTGGGGGGGAGAGACCCAGTACTTC. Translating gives CAWSPDWGGETQYF.

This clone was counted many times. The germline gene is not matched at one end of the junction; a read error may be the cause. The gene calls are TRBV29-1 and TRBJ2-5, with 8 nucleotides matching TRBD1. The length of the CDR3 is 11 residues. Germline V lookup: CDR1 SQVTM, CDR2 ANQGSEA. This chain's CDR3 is CSAVWPGQVDF. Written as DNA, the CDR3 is TGCAGCGCCGTCTGGCCGGGACAGGTGGACTTC. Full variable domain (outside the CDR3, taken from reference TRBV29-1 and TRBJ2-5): SAVISQKPSRDICQRGTSLTIQCQVDSQVTMMFWYRQQPGQSLTLIATANQGSEATYESGFVIDKFPISRPNLTFSTLTVSNMSPEDSSIYLCSAVWPGQVDFGPGTRLLVL.

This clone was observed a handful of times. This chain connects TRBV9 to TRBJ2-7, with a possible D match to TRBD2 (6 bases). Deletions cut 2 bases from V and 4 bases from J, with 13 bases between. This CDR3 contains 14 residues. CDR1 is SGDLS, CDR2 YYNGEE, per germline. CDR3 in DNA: TGTGCCAGCAGCGTTTTTGGGGGGAATTACGAGCAGTACTTC. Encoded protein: CASSVFGGNYEQYF.

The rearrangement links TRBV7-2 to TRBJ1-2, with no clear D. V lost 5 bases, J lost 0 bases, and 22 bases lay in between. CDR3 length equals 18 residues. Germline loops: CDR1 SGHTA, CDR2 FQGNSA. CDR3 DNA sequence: TGTGCCAGCAGCCTAGTTGGCAGTCTTACCCTAGCTAACTATGGCTACACCTTC. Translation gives CASSLVGSLTLANYGYTF.

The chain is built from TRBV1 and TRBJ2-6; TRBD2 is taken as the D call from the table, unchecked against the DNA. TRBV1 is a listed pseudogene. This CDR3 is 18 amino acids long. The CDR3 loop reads CTSSQDRVEPPGANVLTF. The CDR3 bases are TGCACCAGCAGCCAAGATCGTGTAGAACCCCCTGGGGCCAACGTCCTGACTTTC.

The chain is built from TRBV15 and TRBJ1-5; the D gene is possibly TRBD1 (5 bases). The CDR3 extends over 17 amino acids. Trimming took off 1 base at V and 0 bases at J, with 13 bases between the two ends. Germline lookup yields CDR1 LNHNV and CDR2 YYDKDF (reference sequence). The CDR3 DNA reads TGTGCCACCAGCAGAGGACAGTCCCAAAATAGCAATCAGCCCCAGCATTTT. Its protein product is CATSRGQSQNSNQPQHF.

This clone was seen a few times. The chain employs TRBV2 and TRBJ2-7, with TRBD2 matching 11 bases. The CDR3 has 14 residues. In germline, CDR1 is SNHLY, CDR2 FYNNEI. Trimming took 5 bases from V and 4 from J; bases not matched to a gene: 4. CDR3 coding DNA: TGTGCCAGCAGTAACCCTAGCGGGGGGTACGAGCAGTACTTC. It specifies CASSNPSGGYEQYF.

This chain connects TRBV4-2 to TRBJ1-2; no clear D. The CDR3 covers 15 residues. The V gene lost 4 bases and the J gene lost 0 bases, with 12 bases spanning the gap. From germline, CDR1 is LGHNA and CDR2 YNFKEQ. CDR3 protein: CASSLETGANYGYTF. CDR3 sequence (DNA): TGTGCCAGCAGCCTCGAGACCGGAGCTAACTATGGCTACACCTTC.

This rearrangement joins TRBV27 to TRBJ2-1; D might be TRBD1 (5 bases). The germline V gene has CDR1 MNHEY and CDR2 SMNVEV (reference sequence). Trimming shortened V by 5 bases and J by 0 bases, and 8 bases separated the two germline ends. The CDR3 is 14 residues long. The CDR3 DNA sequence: TGTGCCAGCAGTCTAGGGGACTCCTACAATGAGCAGTTCTTC. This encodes CASSLGDSYNEQFF.